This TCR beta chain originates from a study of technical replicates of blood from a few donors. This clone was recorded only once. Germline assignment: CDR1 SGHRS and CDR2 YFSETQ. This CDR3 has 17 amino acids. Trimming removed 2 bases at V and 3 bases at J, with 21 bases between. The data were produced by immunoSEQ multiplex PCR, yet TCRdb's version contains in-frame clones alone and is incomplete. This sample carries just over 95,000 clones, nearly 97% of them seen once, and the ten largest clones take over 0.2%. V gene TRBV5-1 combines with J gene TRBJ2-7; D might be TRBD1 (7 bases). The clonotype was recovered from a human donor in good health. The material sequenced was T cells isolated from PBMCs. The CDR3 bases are TGCGCCAGCAGCTTTTTCGGGGGAGAGGGGGCTGACTACGAGCAGTACTTC. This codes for CASSFFGGEGADYEQYF.